A single sample gave rise to the 10 T cell receptor beta chains below, sequenced in a study of Graves' ophthalmopathy and Graves' hyperthyroidism. RNA transcripts provided the template for amplifying TCR beta CDR3 regions. HTBI primers served in a first-round RT-PCR, which a second-round multiplex PCR followed. TCRdb reanalysed the multiplex PCR reads using MiXCR and keeps one entry per CDR3 protein. The table records a few hundred thousand distinct CDR3 sequences, approximately 37% of them present only once. The sequenced material came from peripheral blood or thyroid tissue (not recorded which). The source of these receptors is an adult man with Graves' hyperthyroidism.

The sample holds many counts of this clonotype. V gene TRBV12-3 or TRBV12-4 combines with J gene TRBJ2-5, with TRBD2 matching 9 bases. With V trimmed by 8 bases and J by 3 bases, 10 bases remained unmatched. The CDR3 extends over 15 amino acids. The CDR3 here is CASRRAGGAEETQYF. DNA of the CDR3: TGTGCCAGCCGACGGGCGGGGGGGGCGGAAGAGACCCAGTACTTC.

In this sample, this clonotype turned up many times. The chain couples TRBV7-8 to TRBJ1-6; D is undetermined. This CDR3 spans 15 amino acids. Germline V gene sequence: CDR1 SGHVS, CDR2 FQNEAQ. V was clipped by 1 base and J by 10 bases, with 14 bases between them. CDR3 amino acids: CASSLDEPGRSPLHF. The CDR3 DNA sequence: TGTGCCAGCAGCTTAGACGAGCCGGGTCGCTCACCCCTCCACTTT.

This clonotype was counted many times. The rearrangement links TRBV7-8 to TRBJ2-2, with TRBD1 matching 9 bases. This CDR3 region has 16 residues. Trimming took 2 bases from V and 4 from J; bases not matched to a gene: 5. Germline values: CDR1 SGHVS, CDR2 FQNEAQ. The CDR3 nucleotides are TGTGCCAGCAGCTTAAGAGACAGGGGGATCACCGGGGAGCTGTTTTTT. It specifies CASSLRDRGITGELFF.

A single count supports this clonotype. The chain employs TRBV19 and TRBJ2-7; 7 nucleotides line up with TRBD1. CDR1 is LNHDA, CDR2 SQIVND, per germline (reference sequence). V shed 9 bases and J 3 bases; nucleotides not matched to a gene: 14. CDR3 size: 15 residues. The CDR3 DNA sequence: TGTGCCAGCAGTTCCAGACAGGGCGGGCACTACGAGCAGTACTTC. This gives the protein CASSSRQGGHYEQYF.

This clonotype has only a few counts. A much larger clone lies a single base off, so this may be a read error. This chain's CDR3 is CASSPRTSGRTYEQYF. The CDR3 DNA follows: TGTGCCAGCAGCCCCCGGACTAGCGGGAGAACCTACGAGCAGTACTTC. The gene calls are TRBV5-4 and TRBJ2-7, with 13 bases aligning to TRBD2. There are 16 residues in the CDR3. The junction had 6 bases not matched to a gene; V was cut back by 4 bases and J by 2 bases. Germline CDR1 and CDR2: SGHNT and YYREEE (reference sequence). Full variable domain (remainder filled in from reference TRBV5-4 and TRBJ2-7): ETGVTQSPTHLIKTRGQQVTLRCSSQSGHNTVSWYQQALGQGPQFIFQYYREEENGRGNFPPRFSGLQFPNYSSELNVNALELDDSALYLCASSPRTSGRTYEQYFGPGTRLTVT.

This clonotype was counted ten times or more. CDR3 loop: CASSSTLIYGYTF. The CDR3 DNA reads as TGTGCCAGCAGTTCTACGTTAATATATGGCTACACCTTC. The chain recombines TRBV12-3 or TRBV12-4 with TRBJ1-2, with D uncertain. V lost 4 bases and J 5 bases, leaving 11 bases between the germline ends. The CDR3 length is 13 residues.

The chain carries TRBV7-2 and TRBJ2-6; D unclear. Trimming stripped 1 base from V and 18 bases from J, with 4 bases between. The CDR3 has 9 amino acids. Germline-derived CDR1 and CDR2 are SGHTA and FQGNSA. CDR3: CASSLVRTF. CDR3 in DNA: TGTGCCAGCAGCTTAGTTCGGACTTTC.

The genes are TRBV7-3 and TRBJ2-2; D gene unclear. Per the germline V gene, CDR1 is SGHTA and CDR2 is FQGTGA. Trimming took off 5 bases at V and 3 bases at J, with 7 bases between the two ends. The CDR3 is made up of 13 amino acids. Here the CDR3 reads CASSHLYTGELFF. CDR3 nucleotides: TGTGCCAGCAGCCACCTCTACACCGGGGAGCTGTTTTTT.

This clonotype was picked up many times. V usage is TRBV12-3 or TRBV12-4 and J usage is TRBJ2-5; 7 nucleotides line up with TRBD1. V was clipped by 0 bases and J by 1 base; unmatched bases: 5. There are 16 residues in the CDR3. CDR3 in DNA: TGTGCCAGCAGTTTAGCCGGGACAGCCCTCCAAGAGACCCAGTACTTC. Translating it yields CASSLAGTALQETQYF.

The chain uses TRBV6-1 and TRBJ1-6; D is uncertain. Germline V gives CDR1 MNHNS, CDR2 SASEGT. Trimming left V 6 bases short and J 9 bases short, with 12 bases between. The CDR3 covers 13 residues. The CDR3 DNA sequence: TGTGCCAGCAGGGGGTTCTGGGGTTCACCCCTCCACTTT. It specifies CASRGFWGSPLHF.